What follows are 8 T cell receptor beta chains derived from one specimen sequenced in a study of T cell responses to AZD1222 COVID-19 vaccine. Assay: immunoSEQ multiplex PCR; the TCRdb copy retains only in-frame clones and omits some. The table has about 130,000 clones, approximately 90% seen once. The source was peripheral blood, collected on day 0 of AZD1222 vaccination. The receptors come from an adult in good health.

The chain has TRBV15 and TRBJ2-7; D remains unclear. This CDR3 spans 13 amino acids. V dropped 2 bases and J dropped 4 bases, with 9 bases sitting between them. The germline CDR1 and CDR2 sequences are LNHNV and YYDKDF (reference sequence). CDR3 sequence reads: CATSRPGIYEQYF. The DNA for the CDR3 is TGTGCCACCAGCAGACCTGGGATTTACGAGCAGTACTTC.

The gene calls are TRBV5-4 and TRBJ2-5, with D uncertain. Germline values: CDR1 SGHNT, CDR2 YYREEE (reference sequence). The CDR3 totals 12 residues. Trimming took off 0 bases at V and 1 base at J, with 1 base between the two ends. The CDR3 DNA is TGTGCCAGCAGCTTGGCCCAAGAGACCCAGTACTTC. Its translation: CASSLAQETQYF.

The genes are TRBV5-1 and TRBJ1-1, with D perhaps matching TRBD1 (5 bases). CDR3 length: 14 amino acids. In germline, CDR1 is SGHRS, CDR2 YFSETQ. The germline V and J ends were trimmed by 0 bases and 4 bases, with 10 bases remaining between them. CDR3 bases: TGCGCCAGCAGCTTGGCGCCCGGGGGCACTGAAGCTTTCTTT. This codes for CASSLAPGGTEAFF.

The chain carries TRBV23-1 and TRBJ1-4; D is unclear. TRBV23-1 counts as an open reading frame of uncertain function. The V gene lost 3 bases and the J gene lost 14 bases, with 10 bases spanning the gap. The CDR3 covers 11 residues. Written as DNA, the CDR3 is TGCGCCAGCAGTCAGTGGGGTGGCCTGTTTTTT. Residues: CASSQWGGLFF.

This sequence joins TRBV13 and TRBJ2-2, with D perhaps matching TRBD1 or TRBD2 (5 bases each). This CDR3 contains 13 residues. Germline V CDR1 and CDR2: PRHDT, FYEKMQ (reference sequence). Trimming removed 1 base from V and 8 bases from J, with 8 bases in between. The CDR3 sequence: CASSLAGTGELFF. CDR3 bases: TGTGCCAGCAGCTTAGCCGGGACGGGGGAGCTGTTTTTT.

This clone was counted a single time. This chain uses TRBV14 with TRBJ2-2; D gene unclear. Germline CDR1 and CDR2: SGHDN and FVKESK. V was pared by 1 base and J by 6 bases, with 6 bases between. This CDR3 spans 13 amino acids. The CDR3 here is CASSQGFPGELFF. In DNA, the CDR3 is TGTGCCAGCAGCCAAGGCTTCCCCGGGGAGCTGTTTTTT.

This chain links TRBV28 with TRBJ1-5; D gene uncertain. The germline V and J ends were trimmed by 5 bases and 2 bases, with 7 bases remaining between them. This CDR3 has 13 residues. Germline-derived CDR1 and CDR2 are MDHEN and SYDVKM. The CDR3 here is CASSPAGNQPQHF. As DNA, the CDR3 is TGTGCCAGCAGTCCCGCGGGCAATCAGCCCCAGCATTTT.

The V call is TRBV6-6, the J call TRBJ1-5; 7 bases map to TRBD1. Losses at the gene ends were 6 bases for V and 2 bases for J; bases not matched to a gene: 1. The CDR3 extends over 13 amino acids. Per the germline V gene, CDR1 is MNHNY and CDR2 is SVGAGI (reference sequence). Written as DNA, the CDR3 is TGTGCCAGCAGAGGACAGGGCAATCAGCCCCAGCATTTT. Its translation: CASRGQGNQPQHF.